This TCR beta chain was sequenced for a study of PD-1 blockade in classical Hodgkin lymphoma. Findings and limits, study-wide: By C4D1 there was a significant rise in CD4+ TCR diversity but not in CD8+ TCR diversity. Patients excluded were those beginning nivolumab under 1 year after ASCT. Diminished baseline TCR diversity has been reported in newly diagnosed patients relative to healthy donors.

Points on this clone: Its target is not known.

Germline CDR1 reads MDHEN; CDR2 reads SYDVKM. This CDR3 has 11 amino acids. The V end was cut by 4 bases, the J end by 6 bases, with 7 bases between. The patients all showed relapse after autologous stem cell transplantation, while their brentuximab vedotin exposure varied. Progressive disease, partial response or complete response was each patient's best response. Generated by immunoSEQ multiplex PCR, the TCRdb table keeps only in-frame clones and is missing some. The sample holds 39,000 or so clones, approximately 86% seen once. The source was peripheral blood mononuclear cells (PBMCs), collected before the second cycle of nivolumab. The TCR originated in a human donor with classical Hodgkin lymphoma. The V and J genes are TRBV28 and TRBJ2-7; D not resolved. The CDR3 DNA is TGTGCCAGCAGTTCTCACAGCGAGCAGTACTTC. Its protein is CASSSHSEQYF.